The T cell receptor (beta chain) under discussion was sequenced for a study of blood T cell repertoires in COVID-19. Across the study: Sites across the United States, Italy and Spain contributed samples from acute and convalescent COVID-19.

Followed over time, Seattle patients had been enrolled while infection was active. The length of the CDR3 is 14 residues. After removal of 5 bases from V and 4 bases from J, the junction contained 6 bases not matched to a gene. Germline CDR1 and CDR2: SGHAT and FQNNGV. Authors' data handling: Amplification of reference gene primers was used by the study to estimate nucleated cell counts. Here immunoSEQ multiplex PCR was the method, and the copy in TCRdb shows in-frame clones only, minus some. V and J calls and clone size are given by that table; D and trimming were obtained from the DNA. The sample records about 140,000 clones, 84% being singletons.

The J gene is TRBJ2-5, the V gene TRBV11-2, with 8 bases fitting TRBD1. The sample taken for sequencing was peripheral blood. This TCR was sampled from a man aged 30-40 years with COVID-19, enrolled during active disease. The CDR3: CASSAGTGGETQYF. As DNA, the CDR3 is TGTGCCAGCAGCGCCGGGACAGGCGGAGAGACCCAGTACTTC.